These 20 T cell receptor beta chains share one sample of origin, sequenced in a study of Ad26.COV2.S vaccination and SARS-CoV-2 variants (TCRdb year 2021). What this sample's time point label stands for: individuals recovered from natural SARS-CoV-2 infection. The library relied on the immunoSEQ multiplex PCR assay. Not all clones reach the TCRdb copy of this immuneACCESS table, which keeps in-frame sequences only. Checked studies attribute under half of the gap to unresolved V genes and leave the rest unexplained. Within this sample are around 170,000 clones, with 70% to 90% of them counted one time only. Over 4.5% of the sample comes from the top ten. Source: peripheral blood, taken after recovery from COVID-19. These TCRs come from a human donor who had recovered from COVID-19.

The chain has TRBV5-1 and TRBJ2-5, with D tentatively TRBD1 or TRBD2 (6 bases each). The V and J ends lost 0 bases and 5 bases respectively, with 20 bases between them. Germline CDR1 and CDR2: SGHRS and YFSETQ. CDR3 size: 17 residues. DNA of the CDR3: TGCGCCAGCAGCTTGGGTGGAGGTCCGGGGGCTTGGGAGACCCAGTACTTC. It specifies CASSLGGGPGAWETQYF.

The V call is TRBV7-8, the J call TRBJ1-2; 7 bases align to TRBD1. V shed 1 base and J 5 bases; nucleotides not matched to a gene: 7. CDR1 is SGHVS, CDR2 FQNEAQ, per germline. The CDR3 runs to 15 residues. Here the CDR3 reads CASSLEGDSLYGYTF. In nucleotides, the CDR3 is TGTGCCAGCAGCTTAGAGGGGGACAGCCTATATGGCTACACCTTC.

This chain uses TRBV6-1 with TRBJ2-5; possibly TRBD2 for D (5 bases). The CDR3 extends over 13 amino acids. Trimming took 2 bases from V and 4 from J, leaving 8 bases between them. Germline lookup yields CDR1 MNHNS and CDR2 SASEGT. The DNA of the CDR3 is TGTGCCAGCAGTGAATACCGGGGAGAGACCCAGTACTTC. Protein sequence: CASSEYRGETQYF.

The rearrangement links TRBV18 to TRBJ1-2; unclear D gene. Trimming stripped 4 bases from V and 3 bases from J, with 12 bases between. In germline, CDR1 is KGHSH, CDR2 LQKENI. There are 14 residues in the CDR3. This chain's CDR3 is CASSLFEQDYGYTF. CDR3 in DNA: TGTGCCAGCTCACTATTTGAGCAGGACTATGGCTACACCTTC. The complete variable domain, with remaining parts taken from reference TRBV18 and TRBJ1-2, reads NAGVMQNPRHLVRRRGQEARLRCSPMKGHSHVYWYRQLPEEGLKFMVYLQKENIIDESGMPKERFSAEFPKEGPSILRIQQVVRGDSAAYFCASSLFEQDYGYTFGSGTRLTVV.

In its sample, this clone was seen a few times. The junction does not match germline at one end; this may be a read error. The chain recombines TRBV6-1 with TRBJ2-2; 9 nucleotides agree with TRBD1. The CDR3 is made up of 17 amino acids. The germline V gene encodes CDR1 MNHNS and CDR2 SASEGT. The CDR3 bases are TGTGCCACCAGTGCCGGGACAGGGATATGGAGCACCGGGGAGCTGTTTTTT. Translation gives CATSAGTGIWSTGELFF.

The chain combines TRBV4-1 with TRBJ2-1; 11 positions match TRBD2. CDR3 length equals 15 residues. Germline V gene data show CDR1 as MGHRA and CDR2 as YSYEKL. Germline trimming cut 1 base from V and 8 bases from J; bases unmatched to any gene: 4. This CDR3 reads CASSQASGRSYEQFF. CDR3 coding DNA: TGCGCCAGCAGCCAAGCTAGCGGGAGGAGCTATGAGCAGTTCTTC.

The genes are TRBV5-6 and TRBJ2-5, with 13 bases fitting TRBD2. Germline assignment: CDR1 SGHDT and CDR2 YYEEEE. Trimming took 4 bases from V and 6 from J; bases not matched to a gene: 3. The length of the CDR3 is 14 residues. The CDR3 region has the DNA TGTGCCAGCAGCGGGACTAGCGGGGTAAAGACCCAGTACTTC. It is translated as CASSGTSGVKTQYF. Full variable domain (missing parts from reference TRBV5-6 and TRBJ2-5): DAGVTQSPTHLIKTRGQQVTLRCSPKSGHDTVSWYQQALGQGPQFIFQYYEEEERQRGNFPDRFSGHQFPNYSSELNVNALLLGDSALYLCASSGTSGVKTQYFGPGTRLLVL.

The chain couples TRBV5-1 to TRBJ1-3; D not resolved. V was shortened by 0 bases and J by 2 bases, with 9 bases between the two germline ends. CDR1 SGHRS and CDR2 YFSETQ come from the germline V gene. The CDR3 runs to 15 residues. In DNA form, the CDR3 reads TGCGCCAGCAGCTTGGAGGGTTATCCTGGAAACACCATATATTTT. Its protein product is CASSLEGYPGNTIYF.

The chain employs TRBV14 and TRBJ2-2; 12 bases align to TRBD2. V was pared by 2 bases and J by 6 bases, with 7 bases of the junction left unmatched. CDR1 is SGHDN and CDR2 is FVKESK in the germline V gene. This CDR3 has 17 residues. CDR3 in DNA: TGTGCCAGCAGCCAATTGGCTAGCGGGAGGGCCCCCGGGGAGCTGTTTTTT. Its translation is CASSQLASGRAPGELFF.

Notes on this clone: This specimen includes other DNA sequences encoding the same CDR3. The chain carries TRBV7-9 and TRBJ2-7; D gene unclear. V was cut by 5 bases and J by 3 bases, with 11 bases left in between. CDR1 is SEHNR, CDR2 FQNEAQ, per germline (reference sequence). CDR3 length: 13 residues. The DNA of the CDR3 is TGTGCCAGCAGCCTAGGCACTTACTACGAGCAGTACTTC. Amino acid sequence: CASSLGTYYEQYF.

The chain carries TRBV5-4 and TRBJ1-1; D uncertain. The germline V gene has CDR1 SGHNT and CDR2 YYREEE (reference sequence). V dropped 2 bases and J dropped 6 bases, with 14 bases sitting between them. The CDR3 covers 14 residues. The CDR3 DNA reads as TGTGCCAGCAGCTTACCGGCCGATCCCTCTGAAGCTTTCTTT. It translates to CASSLPADPSEAFF. The full variable domain, rest sourced from reference TRBV5-4 and TRBJ1-1, is ETGVTQSPTHLIKTRGQQVTLRCSSQSGHNTVSWYQQALGQGPQFIFQYYREEENGRGNFPPRFSGLQFPNYSSELNVNALELDDSALYLCASSLPADPSEAFFGQGTRLTVV.

The chain combines TRBV12-5 with TRBJ2-1, with a possible D match to TRBD2 (6 bases). From germline, CDR1 is LGHNT and CDR2 FRNRAP. This CDR3 region has 16 residues. Trimming stripped 1 base from V and 7 bases from J, with 17 bases between. CDR3 coding DNA: TGTGCTAGTGGTTTGGGCGTGGCAGGGACTCGGAATGAGCAGTTCTTC. This encodes CASGLGVAGTRNEQFF. The full variable domain, with the rest looked up from reference TRBV12-5 and TRBJ2-1, is DARVTQTPRHKVTEMGQEVTMRCQPILGHNTVFWYRQTMMQGLELLAYFRNRAPLDDSGMPKDRFSAEMPDATLATLKIQPSEPRDSAVYFCASGLGVAGTRNEQFFGPGTRLTVL.

The chain is built from TRBV2 and TRBJ2-5; D may correspond to TRBD1 or TRBD2 (6 bases each). CDR1 is SNHLY and CDR2 is FYNNEI in the germline V gene. V lost 7 bases to trimming and J lost 5 bases, with 14 bases between them. The CDR3 is made up of 13 amino acids. The CDR3 protein is CASKEGVQETQYF. Written as DNA, the CDR3 is TGTGCCAGCAAGGAGGGGGTCCAGGAGACCCAGTACTTC.

The chain joins TRBV27 to TRBJ2-7, with D unresolved. This CDR3 contains 14 residues. Germline V lookup: CDR1 MNHEY, CDR2 SMNVEV (reference sequence). Deletions cut 5 bases from V and 7 bases from J, with 18 bases between. The CDR3 DNA reads as TGTGCCAGCAGTCCTACATTGGTACACCTTGAGCAGTACTTC. Protein product: CASSPTLVHLEQYF.

This chain connects TRBV5-6 to TRBJ2-3; possibly TRBD1 for D (5 bases). The germline CDR1 and CDR2 sequences are SGHDT and YYEEEE. V dropped 4 bases and J dropped 0 bases, with 12 bases sitting between them. This CDR3 is built from 15 residues. In DNA, the CDR3 is TGTGCCAGCAGCCCGCAGGGATCTAGCACAGATACGCAGTATTTT. Translation: CASSPQGSSTDTQYF.

V usage is TRBV29-1 and J usage is TRBJ2-3; 10 positions agree with TRBD2. Germline V CDR1 and CDR2: SQVTM, ANQGSEA. V trimming: 1 base; J trimming: 4 bases; junction bases outside the gene matches: 5. The CDR3 has 15 amino acids. The CDR3 region has the DNA TGCAGCGTTGAAGCCCTAGCGGGAGCGTCAGATACGCAGTATTTT. Protein product: CSVEALAGASDTQYF.

Note on this clone: An end of the junction does not agree with germline; a read error may underlie this. Different DNA sequences within this sample yield the same CDR3. The chain links TRBV2 to TRBJ1-6; TRBD1 matches at 7 bases. The CDR3 covers 13 residues. Germline assignment: CDR1 SNHLY and CDR2 FYNNEI. CDR3 sequence: CASSGQGGSPLHF. CDR3 bases: TGTGCCAGCAGTGGACAGGGTGGCTCACCTCTCCACTTT.

This clone was detected once. Here the CDR3 reads CASSHPGLAGEEQYF. The DNA for the CDR3 is TGTGCCAGCAGCCATCCGGGACTAGCGGGGGAGGAGCAGTACTTC. The chain employs TRBV3-1 (or the pseudogene TRBV3-2) and TRBJ2-7; the match to TRBD2 covers 14 bases. This CDR3 contains 15 residues. J lost 7 bases, V lost 3 bases, and 5 bases had no gene match. CDR1 is LGHDT, CDR2 YNNKEL, per germline (reference sequence).

The chain couples TRBV11-1 to TRBJ2-2; TRBD1 matches 7 bases. Germline CDR1 SGHAT, CDR2 FQDESV (reference sequence). This CDR3 is built from 15 residues. The trim removed 5 bases at V and 3 bases at J, leaving 6 bases unmatched. CDR3 in DNA: TGTGCCAGCAGCCCCGACAGGGTCTACACCGGGGAGCTGTTTTTT. Its protein is CASSPDRVYTGELFF.

The J gene is TRBJ1-2, the V gene TRBV27; weak D call: TRBD1 (5 bases). Trimming stripped 5 bases from V and 4 bases from J, with 14 bases between. Germline-derived CDR1 and CDR2 are MNHEY and SMNVEV (reference sequence). The CDR3 is 14 amino acids. For the CDR3, the DNA is TGTGCCAGCAGTGGTGCAGGGCAGGGCTATGGCTACACCTTC. Amino acid sequence: CASSGAGQGYGYTF.